The 30 T cell receptor beta chains presented below share a single source sample, sequenced in a study of shared clonotypes between healthy human individuals. This table comes from immunoSEQ multiplex PCR, and its TCRdb copy is limited to in-frame clones, with some not included. This table holds 1.5 million to 2.5 million clones, 85% to 95% found once. The naive CD8 subset, CD45RO-negative cells positively selected for CCR7, excluded terminally differentiated effector memory CD45RA+ cells. The sequenced material came from naive CD8+ T cells sorted from blood. These receptors came from a man aged 18 to 30 in good health.

This clone has only one observation. The same CDR3 arises from other DNA sequences in this sample as well. V usage is TRBV30 and J usage is TRBJ2-7; 8 nucleotides agree with TRBD1. The CDR3 extends over 13 amino acids. Germline loops: CDR1 GTSNPN, CDR2 SVGIG (reference sequence). V lost 2 bases and J lost 0; bases outside the gene matches: 0. CDR3 region: CAWSTGGSYEQYF. The CDR3 nucleotides read TGTGCCTGGAGTACAGGGGGCTCCTACGAGCAGTACTTC.

As to this clone: At the DNA level, this CDR3 is encoded by other sequences in the same sample as well. V usage is TRBV27 and J usage is TRBJ2-7; 9 positions match TRBD1. Germline assignment: CDR1 MNHEY and CDR2 SMNVEV (reference sequence). CDR3 length equals 14 residues. V was pared by 4 bases and J by 4 bases, with 5 bases of the junction left unmatched. CDR3 sequence (DNA): TGTGCCAGCAGTTCCGGGACAGGGTTTTACGAGCAGTACTTC. It encodes CASSSGTGFYEQYF.

The chain carries TRBV7-6 and TRBJ2-7; maybe TRBD1 (5 bases). Germline CDR1 reads SGHVS; CDR2 reads FNYEAQ. The CDR3 is 17 residues long. Trimming pared 5 bases from V and 3 bases from J, leaving 23 bases between. CDR3 DNA: TGTGCCAGCAGCCGCTTCTTGCTCCCGGTAGGGGACTACGAGCAGTACTTC. This translates into CASSRFLLPVGDYEQYF.

The chain recombines TRBV6-6 with TRBJ2-5; 9 bases line up with TRBD1. This CDR3 comprises 15 residues. The trim removed 6 bases at V and 2 bases at J, leaving 7 bases unmatched. Looked up from germline, CDR1 is MNHNY and CDR2 is SVGAGI (reference sequence). The CDR3 nucleotides are TGTGCCAGCAGCAGCCGACAGGGGGTTCAAGAGACCCAGTACTTC. Translated: CASSSRQGVQETQYF.

This clone was seen only once. This chain links TRBV6-6 with TRBJ2-7; TRBD1 agrees at 7 bases. This CDR3 has 13 amino acids. From germline, CDR1 is MNHNY and CDR2 SVGAGI (reference sequence). Unmatched junction bases numbered 2, after V lost 4 bases and J lost 2 bases. CDR3 sequence reads: CASSWQGAYEQYF. The CDR3 DNA follows: TGTGCCAGCAGTTGGCAGGGGGCCTACGAGCAGTACTTC.

The V gene is TRBV27, the J gene TRBJ2-3; D possibly corresponds to TRBD2 (5 bases). Germline CDR1 is MNHEY and CDR2 is SMNVEV (reference sequence). The CDR3 is 14 amino acids. Between the trimmed V and J ends, which lost 4 bases and 6 bases, there was a span of 14 bases. CDR3 DNA sequence: TGTGCCAGCAGTTCTCGGGGTCCGGGGGATACGCAGTATTTT. As protein: CASSSRGPGDTQYF.

As for this clone: Distinct nucleotide sequences in the sample also encode this CDR3. The chain uses TRBV19 and TRBJ2-1; D gene uncertain. V dropped 3 bases and J dropped 0 bases, with 6 bases sitting between them. Germline V gene data show CDR1 as LNHDA and CDR2 as SQIVND (reference sequence). CDR3 length: 14 residues. CDR3 sequence: CASSISSSYNEQFF. CDR3 in DNA: TGTGCCAGTAGTATTAGTTCCTCCTACAATGAGCAGTTCTTC.

About this clone: Additional DNA sequences in this sample encode the identical CDR3. This rearrangement joins TRBV4-1 to TRBJ2-7, with TRBD2 identical over 8 bases. V lost 3 bases to trimming and J lost 4 bases; unmatched junction nucleotides: 8. This CDR3 region has 15 residues. Germline CDR1 is MGHRA and CDR2 is YSYEKL. The CDR3 nucleotides read TGCGCCAGCAGCCAGGGTAGCGGGACGGGGTACGAGCAGTACTTC. Translation gives CASSQGSGTGYEQYF.

This chain connects TRBV7-9 to TRBJ2-2, with a weak D call TRBD2 (7 bases). The germline V gene has CDR1 SEHNR and CDR2 FQNEAQ (reference sequence). The CDR3 loop spans 12 amino acids. Trimming cost V 5 bases and J 9 bases, with 10 bases left between them. The CDR3 region has the DNA TGTGCCAGCAGCGCGGGGGCCCGGGAGCTGTTTTTT. Its protein product is CASSAGARELFF. Full variable domain (outside the CDR3, taken from reference TRBV7-9 and TRBJ2-2): DTGVSQNPRHKITKRGQNVTFRCDPISEHNRLYWYRQTLGQGPEFLTYFQNEAQLEKSRLLSDRFSAERPKGSFSTLEIQRTEQGDSAMYLCASSAGARELFFGEGSRLTVL.

The V call is TRBV6-5, the J call TRBJ2-1; TRBD2 is a possible D gene (6 bases). The V and J ends lost 3 bases and 10 bases respectively, with 13 bases between them. Germline V lookup: CDR1 MNHEY, CDR2 SVGAGI. The CDR3 spans 13 residues. The CDR3 region has the DNA TGTGCCAGCAGTTATCTAAGTAGCGGCGAGCAGTTCTTC. Protein product: CASSYLSSGEQFF.

J is TRBJ2-7 and V is TRBV28; 7 bases are a match to TRBD1. Germline lookup yields CDR1 MDHEN and CDR2 SYDVKM. With V trimmed by 4 bases and J by 4 bases, 7 bases remained unmatched. The CDR3 has 14 residues. The CDR3 region has the DNA TGTGCCAGCAGTTCTCCAGGGGGAGAGTACGAGCAGTACTTC. This sequence encodes CASSSPGGEYEQYF.

The chain employs TRBV11-2 and TRBJ2-7; D remains ambiguous. The germline CDR1 and CDR2 sequences are SGHAT and FQNNGV. There are 13 residues in the CDR3. Trimming removed 0 bases from V and 5 bases from J, with 8 bases in between. CDR3 coding DNA: TGTGCCAGCAGCTTAGAAGCGAGGAACGAGCAGTACTTC. Translating it yields CASSLEARNEQYF. Drawing the rest from reference TRBV11-2 and TRBJ2-7, the complete variable domain is EAGVAQSPRYKIIEKRQSVAFWCNPISGHATLYWYQQILGQGPKLLIQFQNNGVVDDSQLPKDRFSAERLKGVDSTLKIQPAKLEDSAVYLCASSLEARNEQYFGPGTRLTVT.

This chain links TRBV9 with TRBJ2-3; 7 bases agree with TRBD2. Losses at the gene ends were 0 bases for V and 4 bases for J; bases not matched to a gene: 8. The CDR3 contains 16 residues. The germline V gene has CDR1 SGDLS and CDR2 YYNGEE. CDR3 nucleotides: TGTGCCAGCAGCGTAGGTCATTCGGGGGGAGCAGATACGCAGTATTTT. Encoded protein: CASSVGHSGGADTQYF.

On this clone: Other DNA sequences within the sample encode an identical CDR3. The chain recombines TRBV15 with TRBJ1-2; possible D gene TRBD1, 6 bases. The V and J ends lost 0 bases and 1 base respectively, with 6 bases between them. Germline V gene sequence: CDR1 LNHNV, CDR2 YYDKDF (reference sequence). The CDR3 spans 14 residues. The CDR3 coding sequence is TGTGCCACCAGCAGAGACAGGGGTAACTATGGCTACACCTTC. This encodes CATSRDRGNYGYTF.

The chain links TRBV6-1 to TRBJ2-7; the D gene is possibly TRBD1 (5 bases). Germline V gene lookup returns CDR1 MNHNS and CDR2 SASEGT. Trimming stripped 2 bases from V and 9 bases from J, with 8 bases between. This CDR3 has 11 residues. CDR3 in amino acids: CASSEPRGQYF. The CDR3, as DNA: TGTGCCAGCAGTGAACCTAGGGGGCAGTACTTC.

Only a few counts were recorded for this clone. The chain recombines TRBV5-1 with TRBJ1-2; D uncertain. The CDR3 is 14 amino acids. The V and J ends lost 0 bases and 2 bases respectively, with 8 bases between them. Germline lookup yields CDR1 SGHRS and CDR2 YFSETQ. CDR3 in amino acids: CASSLEPANYGYTF. The CDR3 DNA reads TGCGCCAGCAGCTTGGAGCCGGCGAACTATGGCTACACCTTC.

The V call is TRBV27, the J call TRBJ2-3; D remains ambiguous. The CDR3 is made up of 13 amino acids. V lost 6 bases, J lost 3 bases, and 10 bases lay in between. Germline CDR1 reads MNHEY; CDR2 reads SMNVEV (reference sequence). This chain's CDR3 is CASRAEYTDTQYF. The CDR3 DNA follows: TGTGCCAGCAGGGCAGAGTATACAGATACGCAGTATTTT.

This chain uses TRBV5-6 with TRBJ2-3; no firm D call. V lost 3 bases, J lost 6 bases, and 14 bases lay in between. The germline V gene has CDR1 SGHDT and CDR2 YYEEEE. The CDR3 has 14 amino acids. CDR3 coding DNA: TGTGCCAGCAGCTATCTAGACATTTCGGATACGCAGTATTTT. Residues: CASSYLDISDTQYF.

This chain links TRBV10-3 with TRBJ2-5; 7 nucleotides line up with TRBD2. The CDR3 is made up of 13 amino acids. The V gene end was trimmed by 10 bases and the J gene end by 3 bases; junction bases not matched to a gene: 8. Germline CDR1 is ENHRY and CDR2 is SYGVKD. The CDR3 is CATWGGLEETQYF. The CDR3 region has the DNA TGTGCCACCTGGGGGGGACTGGAAGAGACCCAGTACTTC.

The rearrangement joins TRBV28 to TRBJ2-5; 7 bases line up with TRBD1. Germline CDR1 is MDHEN and CDR2 is SYDVKM. This CDR3 has 17 amino acids. The ends lost 2 bases at V and 3 bases at J; junction bases unmatched: 12. The DNA of the CDR3 is TGTGCCAGCAGTTTACCCCTGGTCGCAGGGGGTGAAGAGACCCAGTACTTC. Residues: CASSLPLVAGGEETQYF.

The V call is TRBV5-5, the J call TRBJ2-4; D not resolved. This CDR3 comprises 15 residues. Germline assignment: CDR1 SGHKS and CDR2 YYEKEE (reference sequence). V was clipped by 2 bases and J by 5 bases, with 14 bases between them. In DNA form, the CDR3 reads TGTGCCAGCAGCTTAAGAATAATAGGCGAAAACATTCAGTACTTC. The encoded protein is CASSLRIIGENIQYF.

The chain joins TRBV4-3 to TRBJ2-1; TRBD2 aligns across 15 bases. The ends lost 4 bases at V and 5 bases at J; junction bases unmatched: 6. The length of the CDR3 is 17 residues. Germline CDR1 LGHNA, CDR2 YSLEER. The CDR3 loop reads CASSPLGLAGGNNEQFF. In DNA form, the CDR3 reads TGCGCCAGCAGCCCCTTGGGACTAGCGGGAGGTAACAATGAGCAGTTCTTC.

The chain carries TRBV11-2 and TRBJ2-1, with 7 bases matching TRBD1. J gave up 5 bases and V 3 bases, and 16 bases lay outside the gene matches. There are 18 residues in the CDR3. Germline V gene sequence: CDR1 SGHAT, CDR2 FQNNGV. In nucleotides, the CDR3 is TGTGCCAGCAGCTTCAACGTTCTACAGGGGACCCCCGACAATGAGCAGTTCTTC. Amino acid sequence: CASSFNVLQGTPDNEQFF. The complete variable domain, with remaining parts taken from reference TRBV11-2 and TRBJ2-1, reads EAGVAQSPRYKIIEKRQSVAFWCNPISGHATLYWYQQILGQGPKLLIQFQNNGVVDDSQLPKDRFSAERLKGVDSTLKIQPAKLEDSAVYLCASSFNVLQGTPDNEQFFGPGTRLTVL.

This clone was seen only once. This chain links TRBV12-2 with TRBJ2-5; the D call in the table, TRBD2, was not verified against the DNA. TRBV12-2 is a pseudogene locus. CDR3 length: 16 amino acids. CDR3 sequence: CASRLGTSAFKETQYF. In nucleotides, the CDR3 is TGTGCAAGTCGCTTAGGGACTAGCGCCTTTAAAGAGACCCAGTACTTC.

The gene calls are TRBV6-5 and TRBJ2-3; the D gene is possibly TRBD2 (5 bases). The CDR3 runs to 14 residues. The ends were cut back, 4 bases at V and 4 bases at J, with 12 bases in the middle. Germline V gene data show CDR1 as MNHEY and CDR2 as SVGAGI. CDR3 sequence: CASSSSGLADTQYF. DNA for the CDR3: TGTGCCAGCAGTTCCTCGGGGTTGGCAGATACGCAGTATTTT.

Turning to this clone: The sample holds other DNA sequences that translate to the same CDR3. The V and J genes are TRBV5-1 and TRBJ2-7, with 7 bases matching TRBD2. Germline CDR1 SGHRS, CDR2 YFSETQ. The CDR3 totals 14 residues. V dropped 1 base and J dropped 2; count of bases not matched to a gene: 3. CDR3 coding DNA: TGCGCCAGCAGCTTGCTCGGGGGGACCTACGAGCAGTACTTC. Translation gives CASSLLGGTYEQYF. Variable domain in full (rest from reference TRBV5-1 and TRBJ2-7): KAGVTQTPRYLIKTRGQQVTLSCSPISGHRSVSWYQQTPGQGLQFLFEYFSETQRNKGNFPGRFSGRQFSNSRSEMNVSTLELGDSALYLCASSLLGGTYEQYFGPGTRLTVT.

The V call is TRBV4-1, the J call TRBJ2-7; a weak D match, TRBD2 (5 bases). Per the germline V gene, CDR1 is MGHRA and CDR2 is YSYEKL. The CDR3 spans 14 residues. The ends were cut back, 4 bases at V and 3 bases at J, with 13 bases in the middle. This chain's CDR3 is CASSPRTGNYEQYF. The CDR3 nucleotides are TGCGCCAGCAGCCCGAGGACGGGGAACTACGAGCAGTACTTC.

The V gene is TRBV29-1, the J gene TRBJ2-3, with D perhaps matching TRBD2 (5 bases). V was shortened by 7 bases and J by 0 bases, with 17 bases between the two germline ends. Looked up from germline, CDR1 is SQVTM and CDR2 is ANQGSEA. The CDR3 consists of 15 residues. The CDR3 region is CSACRTGLSTDTQYF. The CDR3 DNA reads as TGCAGCGCTTGCCGTACTGGACTGAGCACAGATACGCAGTATTTT.

CDR3 in amino acids: CASSPSGGAHNEQFF. The CDR3, as DNA: TGTGCCAGCAGCCCTAGCGGGGGGGCCCACAATGAGCAGTTCTTC. The chain uses TRBV9 and TRBJ2-1; 12 nucleotides match TRBD2. V trimming: 4 bases; J trimming: 5 bases; junction bases outside the gene matches: 4. Germline loops: CDR1 SGDLS, CDR2 YYNGEE. The CDR3 runs 15 residues.

CDR3 bases: TGTGCATCAAGCGAAATTGGGATGCCAGATACGCAGTATTTT. It specifies CASSEIGMPDTQYF. The V gene is TRBV5-8, the J gene TRBJ2-3; no reliable D call. The CDR3 loop spans 14 amino acids. Per the germline V gene, CDR1 is SGHTS and CDR2 is YDEGEE.